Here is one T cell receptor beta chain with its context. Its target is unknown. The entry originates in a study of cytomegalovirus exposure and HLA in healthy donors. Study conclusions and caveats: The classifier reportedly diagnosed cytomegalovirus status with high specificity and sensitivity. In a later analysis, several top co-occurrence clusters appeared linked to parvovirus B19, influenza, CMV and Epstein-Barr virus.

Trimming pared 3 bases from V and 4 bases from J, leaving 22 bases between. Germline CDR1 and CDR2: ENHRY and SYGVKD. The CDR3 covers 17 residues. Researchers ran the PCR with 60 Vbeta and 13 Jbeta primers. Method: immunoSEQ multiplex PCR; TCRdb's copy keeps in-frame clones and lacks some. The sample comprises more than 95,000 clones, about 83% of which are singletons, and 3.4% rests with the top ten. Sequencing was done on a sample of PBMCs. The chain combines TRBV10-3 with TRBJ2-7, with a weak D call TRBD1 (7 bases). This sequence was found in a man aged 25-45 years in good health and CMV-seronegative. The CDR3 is CAISDVGSPGGGYEQYF. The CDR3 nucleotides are TGTGCCATCAGTGACGTTGGCAGCCCAGGGGGAGGATACGAGCAGTACTTC.